The rows below give T cell receptor beta chains drawn from one sample of a study of cytomegalovirus exposure and HLA in healthy donors. This table comes from immunoSEQ multiplex PCR, and its TCRdb copy is limited to in-frame clones, with some not included. The sample lists 60,000 to 90,000 clones; 65% to 75% were seen once. The sequenced sample was PBMCs. The receptors derive from a man aged 35 to 55 in good health and CMV-seropositive. CDR3s include the opening cysteine and the closing phenylalanine or tryptophan. The D gene is left open where the match is weak. Size is omitted from some rows. Given values are once, few, many or a class for expanded clones.

D,J,size,V,DNA,CDR3
.,TRBJ1-1,.,TRBV5-1,TGCGCCAGCACCGTGGTCCAGGTGGGGAGCACTGAAGCTTTCTTT,CASTVVQVGSTEAFF
.,TRBJ1-2,.,TRBV5-4,TGTGCCAGCAGCGCGCCCCAGGGGATCGAGTGGGGCTTTAATGGCTACACCTTC,CASSAPQGIEWGFNGYTF
.,TRBJ2-2,.,TRBV6-5,TGTGCCAGCAGTGCGACAGGGAGCGGGGGCGGGGAGCTGTTTTTT,CASSATGSGGGELFF
TRBD2,TRBJ2-5,.,TRBV5-1,TGCGCCAGCAGCCGTGGGCGGGGGGGAGAGACCCAGTACTTC,CASSRGRGGETQYF
TRBD2,TRBJ2-1,.,TRBV2,TGTGCCAGCAGTGCGGCTAGCGGGGGGGCCAATGAGCAGTTCTTC,CASSAASGGANEQFF
TRBD2,TRBJ2-3,.,TRBV25-1,TGTGCCAGCAGTGAAACGGGGCGGGGGAGCACAGATACGCAGTATTTT,CASSETGRGSTDTQYF
TRBD1,TRBJ2-1,.,TRBV14,TGTGCCAGCAGCCAGCCTCCGGGACAGGGGTACAATGAGCAGTTCTTC,CASSQPPGQGYNEQFF
.,TRBJ1-6,few,TRBV6-4,TGTGCCAGCAGTGACTCGACAAATTCACCCCTCCACTTT,CASSDSTNSPLHF
.,TRBJ1-1,.,TRBV6-6,TGTGCCAGCAACGGACAGATGAACACTGAAGCTTTCTTT,CASNGQMNTEAFF
TRBD1,TRBJ2-7,.,TRBV6-5,TGTGCCAGCAGTGAGAGGGGGCGAGGGTACGAGCAGTACTTC,CASSERGRGYEQYF
.,TRBJ2-3,.,TRBV7-6,TGTGCCAGCAGCTTTTTAGCCACAGATACGCAGTATTTT,CASSFLATDTQYF
.,TRBJ2-3,.,TRBV7-9,TGTGCCAGCAGCTTAACTGTGGATACGCAGTATTTT,CASSLTVDTQYF
.,TRBJ1-2,.,TRBV29-1,TGCAGCGTAGCAGGGGCAGGCTATGGCTACACCTTC,CSVAGAGYGYTF
.,TRBJ1-1,.,TRBV6-1,TGTGCCAGCAGTTCCGGGACAACGAACACTGAAGCTTTCTTT,CASSSGTTNTEAFF
TRBD1,TRBJ2-7,few,TRBV7-9,TGTGCCAGCAGCTGGACAGGGCAAGCCTACGAGCAGTACTTC,CASSWTGQAYEQYF
TRBD2,TRBJ2-2,.,TRBV5-1,TGCGCCAGCAGCTTGGCTGGGGGGGTGAACACCGGGGAGCTGTTTTTT,CASSLAGGVNTGELFF
.,TRBJ2-3,once,TRBV6-5,TGTGCCAGCAGTTACTCGGGAGGCCGCGGCACAGATACGCAGTATTTT,CASSYSGGRGTDTQYF
.,TRBJ1-1,.,TRBV29-1,TGCAGCGTTGGAAAGAGAAACTCTGAAGCTTTCTTT,CSVGKRNSEAFF
.,TRBJ1-3,.,TRBV25-1,TGTGCCAGCAGTCCGGGTTACTCTGGAAACACCATATATTTT,CASSPGYSGNTIYF
TRBD2,TRBJ2-1,.,TRBV18,TGTGCCAGCTCACCCGGGACTAATTACAATGAGCAGTTCTTC,CASSPGTNYNEQFF
TRBD1,TRBJ2-3,.,TRBV29-1,TGCAGCGTTGGGGGGACAGGATTCACAGATACGCAGTATTTT,CSVGGTGFTDTQYF
TRBD1,TRBJ1-4,.,TRBV28,TGTGCCAGCAGCTACGGACAGGGGAGGGAAAAACTGTTTTTT,CASSYGQGREKLFF
.,TRBJ2-3,.,TRBV18,TGTGCCAGCTCACGGGAGGGCACAGATACGCAGTATTTT,CASSREGTDTQYF
.,TRBJ1-2,.,TRBV4-1,TGCGCCAGCAGCCAAGATCTCACAAGGGGCTCCCGCTATGGCTACACCTTC,CASSQDLTRGSRYGYTF
.,TRBJ1-1,.,TRBV5-6,TGTGCCAGCAGCCCGGGCGGAGGACCGGGTTCAGCTTTCTTT,CASSPGGGPGSAFF
.,TRBJ1-5,.,TRBV7-2,TGTGCCAGCAGCTTAGTCCCCGGGGGGTTAGGGGGTCAGCCCCAGCATTTT,CASSLVPGGLGGQPQHF
.,TRBJ1-6,.,TRBV4-1,TGCGCCAGCAGCCAAGATCAAGCCAATTCACCCCTCCACTTT,CASSQDQANSPLHF
TRBD2,TRBJ2-1,few,TRBV25-1,TGTGCCAGCAATGAGCGGGGGGCGGGGAATGAGCAGTTCTTC,CASNERGAGNEQFF
.,TRBJ1-1,.,TRBV5-4,TGTGCCAGCAGCTTCGGGGAACTGGGTGAAGCTTTCTTT,CASSFGELGEAFF
TRBD1,TRBJ2-7,.,TRBV5-6,TGTGCCAGCAGCTGGACCGGGACAGGGAACTCCTACGAGCAGTACTTC,CASSWTGTGNSYEQYF
.,TRBJ2-2,few,TRBV5-1,TGCGCCAGCAGCTTGGAGGGGCGAACGAACACCGGGGAGCTGTTTTTT,CASSLEGRTNTGELFF
.,TRBJ2-5,.,TRBV9,TGTGCCAGCAGCGTTTCCCAGGGGCTTACGGAGACCCAGTACTTC,CASSVSQGLTETQYF
.,TRBJ1-2,.,TRBV15,TGTGCCACCAGCAGAGGGGGCCCGATCTATGGCTACACCTTC,CATSRGGPIYGYTF
.,TRBJ2-5,.,TRBV9,TGTGCCAGCAGCCCCCGCGGGACCGAACAAGAGACCCAGTACTTC,CASSPRGTEQETQYF
.,TRBJ2-7,.,TRBV6-5,TGTGCCAGCAGTAAGGAGTCGAGGTCCTACGAGCAGTACTTC,CASSKESRSYEQYF
.,TRBJ1-1,.,TRBV4-1,TGCGCCAGCAGCCCGCCGCGGGGGGCAGGGACTGAAGCTTTCTTT,CASSPPRGAGTEAFF
.,TRBJ2-3,few,TRBV9,TGTGCCAGCAGCGTAGCCCCCGTACGGGATACGCAGTATTTT,CASSVAPVRDTQYF
.,TRBJ1-2,.,TRBV11-2,TGTGCCAGCAGCCCACAGGGTAACAACTATGGCTACACCTTC,CASSPQGNNYGYTF
.,TRBJ2-1,few,TRBV7-2,TGTGCCAGCAGCTTAGCACCGGGAGTCTCCTACAATGAGCAGTTCTTC,CASSLAPGVSYNEQFF
TRBD1,TRBJ1-5,once,TRBV2,TGTGCCAGCAAGGGGGCCAGGGAGGAAAGCCAGCCCCAGCATTTT,CASKGAREESQPQHF
TRBD1,TRBJ1-5,.,TRBV10-3,TGTGCCATCAGAGGACAGGGGACGGTGGATCAGCCCCAGCATTTT,CAIRGQGTVDQPQHF
TRBD1,TRBJ2-2,.,TRBV18,TGTGCCAGTTCCCGGGACAGCACCGGGGAGCTGTTTTTT,CASSRDSTGELFF
TRBD2,TRBJ2-3,.,TRBV5-4,TGTGCCAGCAGCTTGGGAGCCCGGGAGGCAGATACGCAGTATTTT,CASSLGAREADTQYF